Sequencing of this TCR beta chain was carried out in a study of blood T cell repertoires in COVID-19. Study overall: The United States, Italy and Spain supplied acute and convalescent COVID-19 samples. PBMCs, B-cell-depleted T cells, or T cells provided the cDNA or gDNA that made up the material.

As originally analysed: Estimation of nucleated cell counts was performed using reference gene primer amplification. Method: immunoSEQ multiplex PCR; TCRdb's copy keeps in-frame clones and lacks some. V, J and clone size are taken as reported in that table, and D and trimming were inferred from the DNA itself. The sample has about 180,000 clones, about 81% seen once. From germline, CDR1 is SGHTA and CDR2 FQGNSA. V trimming: 4 bases; J trimming: 4 bases; junction bases outside the gene matches: 4. The CDR3 extends over 14 amino acids. The gene calls are TRBV7-2 and TRBJ2-7; 10 bases are shared with TRBD1. Sample: peripheral blood. The source of this sequence is a woman between 65 and 79 years old with acute or convalescent COVID-19. CDR3 sequence (DNA): TGTGCCAGCAGCTCCCGGACAGGGGGTTACGAGCAGTACTTC. Amino acid sequence: CASSSRTGGYEQYF.